This TCR beta chain was obtained from a study of T cells in Graves' hyperthyroidism and ophthalmopathy (dated by TCRdb to about 2019). About the investigation overall: Peripheral blood was sampled at the time of initial diagnosis, prior to any treatment. The roughly 94 discovery patients were randomly divided into training and test sets at a 7:3 ratio. A discovery cohort of about 100 patients, about 43 with Graves' ophthalmopathy and 57 with stable Graves' hyperthyroidism, was used to find distinguishing TCR V-J signatures. In over five Graves' hyperthyroidism patients, the study also compared T-cell repertoires from thyroid tissue with T-cell repertoires from blood. Following sampling, methimazole starting at 30 mg daily was given to hyperthyroidism patients, and high-dose intravenous methylprednisolone was given to ophthalmopathy patients. Prospective prediction of ophthalmopathy was tested in an independent validation cohort of under 20 hyperthyroidism patients and some 17 patients who later progressed to ophthalmopathy. The paper reports TCR Vbeta CDR3 sequencing of approximately 140 peripheral blood samples: 40 to 45 ophthalmopathy, 75 to 80 hyperthyroidism and 17 progressor patients.

The research as a whole found: Most expanded thyroid clonotypes (frequency above 0.001) were also found in blood, which suggests that blood repertoires may mirror thyroid immune responses. In cross-validation, a model built on a 13 V-J signature told ophthalmopathy apart from stable hyperthyroidism with less than 90% sensitivity and about 81% specificity, and in testing the same model reached 80%/75%. Sample size was not statistically predetermined, and blinding of investigators to group allocation was not performed. In validation, progression to ophthalmopathy was predicted by the model with 70.59% sensitivity and roughly 76% specificity, a median of roughly six months before onset.

This clonotype was counted ten times or more. Its target antigen remains unknown. The record has no base qualities; no much larger clone is one base away. CDR1 SEHNR and CDR2 FQNEAQ are derived from the germline V gene (reference sequence). Taken from cysteine to phenylalanine, the CDR3 has 18 residues. This entry keeps only the CDR3 DNA: 54 bases, framed from base 1. V and J are truncated by 1 base and 1 base respectively, leaving an intervening sequence of 17 bases. The TCR beta CDR3 regions were amplified from the RNA transcripts. A first-round RT-PCR of the TCR CDR3 used the HTBI primer set with the Qiagen OneStep RT-PCR kit. The libraries were constructed in a second round of multiplex PCR and then size-selected and purified. The libraries were sequenced on an Illumina HiSeq2000 using paired-end 100 bp reads. The authors' analysis ran thus. Raw data were processed with SOAPnuke, discarding reads with adapters, uncalled bases, mean Phred below 15, or no exact constant-primer or identifier match. High-quality paired reads were merged with COPE v1.2.5, and unique nucleotide sequences were defined as clonotypes. Clonotypes were aligned to IMGT TRBV, TRBD and TRBJ reference segments using MiTCR v1.1. The analysis included only V-J combinations with a frequency above 0.0001, which together covered about 99% of the repertoires. A TCS score was defined as the ratio of F50 (clonal expansion) to E x V (chaos), with BLOSUM62-based TCRdist applied between CDR3 peptides within each V-J. Welch's t-statistics and random forest reduced around 510 V-J features to roughly 13, which were used in a naive Bayes classifier (R e1071). TCRdb reprocessed the public reads (quality trimming at Q25 with fastp, clone calling with MiXCR) and kept in-frame beta chains. Here each entry gathers all rows of one CDR3 protein and keeps the most common genes and DNA. The authors' filters were not applied to this entry. The sample includes a few hundred thousand distinct CDR3 sequences, with 15% to 20% observed a single time. Together, the top ten hold over 45% of the sample.

Ophthalmopathy patients had moderately to severely active disease, Clinical Activity Score of at least 3, NOSPECS grade of at least 4, and duration under 3 months. Patients with uncontrolled infections, other autoimmune diseases, pregnancy or lactation were excluded. Diagnoses were based on clinical symptoms, serum thyroxine and TRAb, thyroid ultrasound and orbital computed tomography. PBMCs were separated from 7.5 to 10 ml of fresh peripheral blood using Ficoll-Paque density gradient centrifugation. Total RNA was extracted using Trizol reagent, and RNA quality was assessed on an Agilent 2100 Bioanalyzer.

The chain is encoded by TRBV7-9 joined to TRBJ2-1; possibly the D gene is TRBD2, per 7 matching bases. Sequencing input: blood. The TCR was taken from a woman aged 55-75 years with Graves' ophthalmopathy. CDR3 reads: CASSLVGGRGASYNEQFF. The nucleotide sequence reads TGTGCCAGCAGCTTAGTAGGTGGTCGGGGGGCGTCCTACAATGAGCAGTTCTTC.